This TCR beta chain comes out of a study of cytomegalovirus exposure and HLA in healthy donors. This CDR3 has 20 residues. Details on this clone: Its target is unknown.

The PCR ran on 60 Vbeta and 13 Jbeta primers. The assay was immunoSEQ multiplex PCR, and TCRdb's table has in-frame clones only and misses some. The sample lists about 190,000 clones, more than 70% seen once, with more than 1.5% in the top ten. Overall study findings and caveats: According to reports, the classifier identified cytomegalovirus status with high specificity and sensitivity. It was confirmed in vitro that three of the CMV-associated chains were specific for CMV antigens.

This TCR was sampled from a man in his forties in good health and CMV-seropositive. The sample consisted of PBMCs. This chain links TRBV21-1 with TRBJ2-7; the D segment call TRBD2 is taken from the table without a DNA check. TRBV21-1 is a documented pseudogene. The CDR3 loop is CASSNVEGLPLAGNSYEQYF. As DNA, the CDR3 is TGTGCCAGCAGCAACGTGGAGGGCCTACCTCTAGCGGGAAATTCATACGAGCAGTACTTC.